The subject of this entry is one T cell receptor (beta chain). Its specificity is not known. The data derive from a study of cytomegalovirus exposure and HLA in healthy donors. Study outcomes and limitations: Per a prior analysis, the majority of TCR beta V segments were productive roughly 87% or roughly 30% of the time. Researchers reportedly found TCR beta sequences accurately predicted most subjects' HLA-A and HLA-B alleles. Cytomegalovirus association was assigned to approximately 180 TCR beta chains. Roughly uniform sequencing depth across donors was assumed, possibly incorrectly.

The PCR was carried out with 60 Vbeta primers and 13 Jbeta primers. Only in-frame clones appear in the TCRdb table, and some are missing; sequencing was by immunoSEQ multiplex PCR. The data contain some 200,000 clones, around 80% of them singletons. Deletions cut 3 bases from V and 2 bases from J, with 3 bases between. Germline loops: CDR1 SGHVS, CDR2 FQNEAQ. This CDR3 spans 12 amino acids. The sample comprised PBMCs. The V gene is TRBV7-8, the J gene TRBJ2-3; D call uncertain. This receptor was identified in a woman under 40 in good health and CMV-seropositive. The CDR3 nucleotides read TGTGCCAGCAGCTTGGCCACAGATACGCAGTATTTT. Protein sequence: CASSLATDTQYF.